This T cell receptor (beta chain) originates from a study of long-term antiretroviral therapy in people with HIV. The assay, immunoSEQ v3.0, was run at survey level. Sequenced by immunoSEQ multiplex PCR; TCRdb stores in-frame clones only, minus some. The table shows 20,000 to 25,000 clones, with around nine tenths occurring only once. This clone has a handful of counts. The antigen is unknown. The ends lost 1 base at V and 7 bases at J; junction bases unmatched: 5. The CDR3 is 14 amino acids. Germline CDR1 and CDR2: SEHNR and FQNEAQ (reference sequence). Every one of the donors gave at least one pre-ART PBMC sample and at least two post-ART PBMC samples. Participants living with HIV all received treatment in the United States. Study-level findings and limits: The range of CDR3 lengths in HIV repertoires proved narrower than that found in controls.

This specimen consisted of unsorted PBMCs, obtained 0.6 years after starting antiretroviral therapy. The clonotype originates from a man aged 55 to 70 with HIV. This chain joins TRBV7-9 and TRBJ1-2; TRBD1 agrees at 8 bases. The CDR3: CASSLDLTGGGYTF. In nucleotides, the CDR3 is TGTGCCAGCAGCTTAGACCTCACAGGGGGTGGCTACACCTTC.